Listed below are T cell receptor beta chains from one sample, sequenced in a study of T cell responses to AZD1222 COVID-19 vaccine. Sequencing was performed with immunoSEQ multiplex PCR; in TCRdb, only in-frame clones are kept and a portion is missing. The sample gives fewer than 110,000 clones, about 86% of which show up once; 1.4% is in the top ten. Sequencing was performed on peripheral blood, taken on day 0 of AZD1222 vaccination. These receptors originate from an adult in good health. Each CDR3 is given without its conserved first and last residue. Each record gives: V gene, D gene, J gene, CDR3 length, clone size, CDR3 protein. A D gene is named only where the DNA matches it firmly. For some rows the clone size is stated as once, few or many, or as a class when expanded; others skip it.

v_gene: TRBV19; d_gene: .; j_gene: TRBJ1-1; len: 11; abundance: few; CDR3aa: ASSIYTWTEAF
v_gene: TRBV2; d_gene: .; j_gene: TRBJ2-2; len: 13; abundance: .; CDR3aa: ASSELGANTGELF
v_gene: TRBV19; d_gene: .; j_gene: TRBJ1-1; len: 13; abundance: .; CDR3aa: ASSAQSFMNTEAF
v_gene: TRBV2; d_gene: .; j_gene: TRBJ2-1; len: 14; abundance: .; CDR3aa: ASSEAGGARYNEQF
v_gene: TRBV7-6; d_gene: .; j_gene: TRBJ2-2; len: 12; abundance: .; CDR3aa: ASSLALGPGELF
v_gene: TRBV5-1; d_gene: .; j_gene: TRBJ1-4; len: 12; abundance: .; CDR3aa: ASSLGAGLEKLF
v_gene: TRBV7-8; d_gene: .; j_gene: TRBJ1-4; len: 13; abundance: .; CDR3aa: ASSSRPGNNEKLF
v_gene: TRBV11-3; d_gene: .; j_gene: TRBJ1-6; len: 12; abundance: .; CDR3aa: ASSLAPSGSPLH
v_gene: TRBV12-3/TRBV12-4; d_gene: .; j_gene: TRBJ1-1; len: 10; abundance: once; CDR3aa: ASSLNGQQAF
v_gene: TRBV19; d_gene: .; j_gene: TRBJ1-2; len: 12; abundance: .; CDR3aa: ASSIRGSNYGYT
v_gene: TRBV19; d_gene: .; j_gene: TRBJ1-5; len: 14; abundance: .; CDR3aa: ASSPLQGGGNQPQH
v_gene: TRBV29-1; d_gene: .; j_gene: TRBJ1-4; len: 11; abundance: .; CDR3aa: SVFRAENEKLF
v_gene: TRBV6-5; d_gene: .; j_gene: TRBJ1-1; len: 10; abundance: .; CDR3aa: ASSRGQHEAF
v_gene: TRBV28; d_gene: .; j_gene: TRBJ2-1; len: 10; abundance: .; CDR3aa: ASSFTGNEQF
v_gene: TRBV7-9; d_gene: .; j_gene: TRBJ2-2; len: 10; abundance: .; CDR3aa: ASRGNTGELF
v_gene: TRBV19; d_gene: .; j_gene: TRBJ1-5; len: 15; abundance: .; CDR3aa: ASSIFSAGADNQPQH
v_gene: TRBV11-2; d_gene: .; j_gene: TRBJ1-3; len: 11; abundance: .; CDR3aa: ASSSSPGNTIY
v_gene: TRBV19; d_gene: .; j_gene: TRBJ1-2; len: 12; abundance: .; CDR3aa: ASSTPAGRRGYT
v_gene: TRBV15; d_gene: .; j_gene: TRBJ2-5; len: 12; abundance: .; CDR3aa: ATSDAGTQETQY
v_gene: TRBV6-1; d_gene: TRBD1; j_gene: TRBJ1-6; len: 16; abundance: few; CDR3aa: CSSVQGGGNSYNSPLH
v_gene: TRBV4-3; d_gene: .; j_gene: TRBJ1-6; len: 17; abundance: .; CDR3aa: ASSQDLTGLETYNSPLH
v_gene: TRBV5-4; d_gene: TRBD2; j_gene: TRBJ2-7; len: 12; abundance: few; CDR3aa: ASSLASGAYEQY
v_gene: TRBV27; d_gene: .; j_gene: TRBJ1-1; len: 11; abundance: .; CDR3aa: ASSLSGVARAF
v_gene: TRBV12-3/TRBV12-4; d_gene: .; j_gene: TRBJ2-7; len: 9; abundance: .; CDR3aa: ASSYTAEQY
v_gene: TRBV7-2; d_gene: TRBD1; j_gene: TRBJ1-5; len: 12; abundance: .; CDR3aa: ASSFDRVNQPQH
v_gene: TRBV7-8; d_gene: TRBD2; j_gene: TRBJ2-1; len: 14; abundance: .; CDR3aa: ASSHTLGLADNEQF
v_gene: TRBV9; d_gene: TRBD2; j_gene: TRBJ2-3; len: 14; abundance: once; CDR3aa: ASSVDIAGPTDTQY
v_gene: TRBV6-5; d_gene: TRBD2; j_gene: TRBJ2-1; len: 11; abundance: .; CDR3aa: ASRRETSAEQF
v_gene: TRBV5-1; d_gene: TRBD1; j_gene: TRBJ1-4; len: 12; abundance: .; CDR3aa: ASSSGQGAAKLF
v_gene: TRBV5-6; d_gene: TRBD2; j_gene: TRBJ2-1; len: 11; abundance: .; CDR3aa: ACKRENYNEQF
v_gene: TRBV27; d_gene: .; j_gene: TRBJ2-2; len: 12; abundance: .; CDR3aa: ASSPGHYTGELF
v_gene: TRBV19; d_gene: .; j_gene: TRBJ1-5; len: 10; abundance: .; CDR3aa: ASNLFNQPQH
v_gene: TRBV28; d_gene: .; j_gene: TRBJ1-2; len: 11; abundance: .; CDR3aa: ASSTQGAVSYT
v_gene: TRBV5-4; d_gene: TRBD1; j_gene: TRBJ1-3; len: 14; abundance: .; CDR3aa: ASSPSGGSEGNTIY
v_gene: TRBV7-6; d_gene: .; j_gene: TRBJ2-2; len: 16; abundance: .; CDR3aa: ASSLDTGTPTNTGELF
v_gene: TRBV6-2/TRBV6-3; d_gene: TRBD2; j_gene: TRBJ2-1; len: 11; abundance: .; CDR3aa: ASSASGSVEQF
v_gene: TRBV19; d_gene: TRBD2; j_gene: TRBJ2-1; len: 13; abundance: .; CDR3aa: ASSIWTSGTSEQF
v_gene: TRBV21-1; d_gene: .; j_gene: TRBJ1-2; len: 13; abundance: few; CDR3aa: ASSKGDTGGDGYT
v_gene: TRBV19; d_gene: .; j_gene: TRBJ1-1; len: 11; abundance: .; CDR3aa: ASSTDRDTEAF
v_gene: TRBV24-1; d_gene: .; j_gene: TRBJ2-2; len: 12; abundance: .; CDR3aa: ATSDGDRGGELF
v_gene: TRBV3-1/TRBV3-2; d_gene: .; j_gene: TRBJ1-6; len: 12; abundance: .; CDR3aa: ASSQSDNNSPLH
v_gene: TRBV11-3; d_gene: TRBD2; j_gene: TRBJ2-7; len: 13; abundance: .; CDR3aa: ASSSGTSGAYEQY
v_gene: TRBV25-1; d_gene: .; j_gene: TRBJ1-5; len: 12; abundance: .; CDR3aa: ASRETGSNQPQH
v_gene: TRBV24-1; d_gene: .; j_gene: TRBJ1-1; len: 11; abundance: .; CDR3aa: ATSVRENTEAF
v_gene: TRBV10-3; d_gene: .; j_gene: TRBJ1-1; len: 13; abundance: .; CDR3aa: AISILQGFNTEAF
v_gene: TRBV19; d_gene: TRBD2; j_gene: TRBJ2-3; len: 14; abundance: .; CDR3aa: ASRSLLAGGTDTQY
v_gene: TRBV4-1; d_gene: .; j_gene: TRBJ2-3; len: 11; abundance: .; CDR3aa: ASSPSGTDTQY
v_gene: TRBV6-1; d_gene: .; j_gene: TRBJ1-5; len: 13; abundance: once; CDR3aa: ASSSFGLAAEPQH